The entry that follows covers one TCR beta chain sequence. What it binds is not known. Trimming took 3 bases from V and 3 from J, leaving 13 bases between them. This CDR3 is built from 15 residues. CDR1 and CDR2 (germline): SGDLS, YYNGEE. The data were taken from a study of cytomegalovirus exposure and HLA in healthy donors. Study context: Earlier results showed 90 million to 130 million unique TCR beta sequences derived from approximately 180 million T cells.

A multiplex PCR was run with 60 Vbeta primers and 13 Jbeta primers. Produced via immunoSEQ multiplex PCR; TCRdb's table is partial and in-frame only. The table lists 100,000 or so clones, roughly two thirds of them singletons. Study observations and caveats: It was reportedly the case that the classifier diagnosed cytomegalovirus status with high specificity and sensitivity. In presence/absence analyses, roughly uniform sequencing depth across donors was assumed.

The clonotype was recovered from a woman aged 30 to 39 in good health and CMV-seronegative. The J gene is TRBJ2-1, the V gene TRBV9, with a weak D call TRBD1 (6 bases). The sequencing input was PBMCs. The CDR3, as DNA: TGTGCCAGCAGCGAGGACAGAACCTTCTACAATGAGCAGTTCTTC. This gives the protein CASSEDRTFYNEQFF.